The 3 T cell receptor beta chains given below trace back to one sample, sequenced in a study of neoadjuvant nivolumab and ipilimumab in lung cancer. Libraries were prepared by immunoSEQ multiplex PCR; TCRdb keeps only in-frame clonotypes and omits some of them. The table lists about 26,000 clones, roughly four fifths of them singletons. The sample here was tumor tissue, taken after neoadjuvant nivolumab, alone or with ipilimumab, at or shortly before surgery. The receptor source for this set is an adult with non-small cell lung cancer.

The V gene is TRBV6-1, the J gene TRBJ2-3, with TRBD1 matching 7 bases. Germline V gene lookup returns CDR1 MNHNS and CDR2 SASEGT. The J segment lost 1 base and the V segment lost 6 bases, leaving 4 bases of the junction unmatched. This CDR3 comprises 14 residues. The CDR3 is CASRDRTRTDTQYF. CDR3 coding DNA: TGTGCCAGCAGGGACAGGACCCGCACAGATACGCAGTATTTT.

The V call is TRBV7-9, the J call TRBJ1-1; maybe TRBD1 (5 bases). Germline V gives CDR1 SEHNR, CDR2 FQNEAQ (reference sequence). Trimming took 3 bases from V and 4 from J, leaving 12 bases between them. CDR3 length: 14 amino acids. The CDR3 nucleotides read TGTGCCAGCAGCTTTTTTGGGGGAAGCACTGAAGCTTTCTTT. It codes for CASSFFGGSTEAFF.

The rearrangement links TRBV11-3 to TRBJ2-7; 7 bases are shared with TRBD1. Germline V gene sequence: CDR1 SGHNT, CDR2 YENEEA. V was clipped by 4 bases and J by 3 bases; unmatched bases: 6. CDR3 size: 14 residues. As DNA, the CDR3 is TGTGCCAGCAGCTATTCAGGGGGAATCTACGAGCAGTACTTC. Its protein product is CASSYSGGIYEQYF. Looking up the rest from reference TRBV11-3 and TRBJ2-7 gives the full variable domain: EAGVVQSPRYKIIEKKQPVAFWCNPISGHNTLYWYLQNLGQGPELLIRYENEEAVDDSQLPKDRFSAERLKGVDSTLKIQPAELGDSAVYLCASSYSGGIYEQYFGPGTRLTVT.